The clone carrying this T cell receptor (beta chain) has just one count. Other DNA sequences within the sample encode an identical CDR3. Template for every sorted-subset replicate PCR totaled approximately 200 ng DNA, some 30,000 T cell genomes. TCRdb keeps only in-frame clones here, not all; method: immunoSEQ multiplex PCR. Among about 2.1 million clones listed, around 93% were seen once. Naive CD8 cells comprised CD45RO-negative, CCR7-positively selected cells, excluding terminally differentiated effector memory CD45RA+ cells. Donors had no recently reported acute infections or vaccinations and were HIV-negative. The sample comes from a study of shared clonotypes between healthy human individuals. V shed 4 bases and J shed 7 bases, with 5 bases lying between them. The CDR3 extends over 10 amino acids. CDR1 SGHAT and CDR2 FQNNGV come from the germline V gene.

The receptor comes from a man aged 18 to 30 in good health. Some clones in this sample may be carry-over from other donors' samples. This sequence joins TRBV11-2 and TRBJ2-7; D not resolved. The sequenced sample was naive CD8+ T cells from PBMCs. CDR3 DNA sequence: TGTGCCAGCAGCTCCGGGGAGCAGTACTTC. Translating gives CASSSGEQYF.